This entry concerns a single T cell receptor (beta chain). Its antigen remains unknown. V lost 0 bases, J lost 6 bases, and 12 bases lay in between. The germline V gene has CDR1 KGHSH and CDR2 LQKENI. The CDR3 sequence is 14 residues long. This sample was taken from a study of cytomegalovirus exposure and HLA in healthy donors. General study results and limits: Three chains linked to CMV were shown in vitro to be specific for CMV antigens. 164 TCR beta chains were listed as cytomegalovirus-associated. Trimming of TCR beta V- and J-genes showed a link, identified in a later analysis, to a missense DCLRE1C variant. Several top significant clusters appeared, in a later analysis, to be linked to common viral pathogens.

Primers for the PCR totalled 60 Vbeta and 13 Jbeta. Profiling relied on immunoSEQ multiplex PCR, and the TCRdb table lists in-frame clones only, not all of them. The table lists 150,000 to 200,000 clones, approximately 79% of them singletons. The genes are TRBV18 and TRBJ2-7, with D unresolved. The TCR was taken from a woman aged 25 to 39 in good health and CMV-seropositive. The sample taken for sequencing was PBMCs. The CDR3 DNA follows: TGTGCCAGCTCACCACCGTCCCCGGCAGGCGAGCAGTACTTC. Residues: CASSPPSPAGEQYF.